This T cell receptor beta chain was sequenced during a study of blood T cell repertoires in COVID-19. Study overall: Material from acute and convalescent COVID-19 was sourced from the United States, Italy and Spain. T cells, B-cell-depleted T cells, or PBMCs supplied cDNA or gDNA.

Germline-derived CDR1 and CDR2 are MGHDK and SYGVNS. V was clipped by 3 bases and J by 0 bases; unmatched bases: 8. This CDR3 is built from 16 residues. This table comes from immunoSEQ multiplex PCR, and its TCRdb copy is limited to in-frame clones, with some not included. The repertoire holds roughly 190,000 clones, with roughly four fifths as singletons. Sequenced: peripheral blood. The chain uses TRBV25-1 and TRBJ2-7; 7 nucleotides line up with TRBD1. This receptor was taken from a woman between 65 and 79 years old with active or convalescent COVID-19. CDR3: CASSDQDRKHSYEQYF. In nucleotides, the CDR3 is TGTGCCAGCAGTGACCAGGACAGGAAACACTCCTACGAGCAGTACTTC.